The 6 T cell receptor beta chains below come from one sample, sequenced in a study of blood T cell repertoires in COVID-19. Data came from immunoSEQ multiplex PCR; TCRdb stores just in-frame clones and leaves some out. The repertoire holds approximately 110,000 clones, with 80% to 85% as singletons. Sequenced sample: peripheral blood. All receptors come from a woman aged 70-85 years with acute or convalescent COVID-19.

The CDR3 here is CASSASPSNTGELFF. In nucleotides, the CDR3 is TGTGCCAGCAGCGCTAGTCCCTCGAACACCGGGGAGCTGTTTTTT. This chain connects TRBV9 to TRBJ2-2; no firm D call. The ends were cut back, 3 bases at V and 0 bases at J, with 9 bases in the middle. Per germline, CDR1 SGDLS and CDR2 YYNGEE. The CDR3 sequence is 15 residues long.

This clone has just a few counts. The V call is TRBV4-1, the J call TRBJ1-2; a possible D gene is TRBD1 (5 bases). Trimming took off 8 bases at V and 1 base at J, with 14 bases between the two ends. The CDR3 spans 14 residues. Germline CDR1 and CDR2: MGHRA and YSYEKL. DNA for the CDR3: TGCGCCAGCGGCACTCCGGGGGATAACTATGGCTACACCTTC. This codes for CASGTPGDNYGYTF.

The chain joins TRBV6-6 to TRBJ2-5; 9 bases agree with TRBD1. Trimming at V came to 2 bases and at J to 4 bases, leaving 8 bases not matched to a gene. Looked up from germline, CDR1 is MNHNY and CDR2 is SVGAGI (reference sequence). CDR3 length: 16 amino acids. Here the CDR3 reads CASSYLQGAGGETQYF. For the CDR3, the DNA is TGTGCCAGCAGTTACCTACAGGGGGCAGGTGGAGAGACCCAGTACTTC.

The chain links TRBV19 to TRBJ2-1; TRBD1 aligns across 9 bases. CDR3 length equals 14 residues. CDR1 and CDR2 (germline): LNHDA, SQIVND (reference sequence). J lost 6 bases, V lost 6 bases, and 6 bases had no gene match. The CDR3 loop reads CASRFGTGSNEQFF. The CDR3 nucleotides read TGTGCCAGTAGATTTGGGACAGGGAGCAATGAGCAGTTCTTC. Supplemented by reference TRBV19 and TRBJ2-1, the full variable domain reads DGGITQSPKYLFRKEGQNVTLSCEQNLNHDAMYWYRQDPGQGLRLIYYSQIVNDFQKGDIAEGYSVSREKKESFPLTVTSAQKNPTAFYLCASRFGTGSNEQFFGPGTRLTVL.

The chain carries TRBV19 and TRBJ1-1; no definite D call. Germline values: CDR1 LNHDA, CDR2 SQIVND (reference sequence). The CDR3 is made up of 13 amino acids. V lost 0 bases to trimming and J lost 4 bases, with 6 bases between them. The CDR3 sequence is CASSIDGSTEAFF. The DNA for the CDR3 is TGTGCCAGTAGTATAGATGGGAGCACTGAAGCTTTCTTT.

On this clone itself: Relative to the germline gene, one junction end is altered; a read error may explain this. The rearrangement uses TRBV2 and TRBJ2-4, with 9 bases fitting TRBD1. Germline CDR1 and CDR2: SNHLY and FYNNEI. The CDR3 is 11 residues long. CDR3 sequence: CASSDPGQGNF. Written as DNA, the CDR3 is TGTGCCAGCAGCGACCCGGGACAGGGTAACTTC.